The 29 T cell receptor beta chains listed next were all sequenced from one sample in a study of cytomegalovirus exposure and HLA in healthy donors. In the PCR, 60 Vbeta and 13 Jbeta primers were used. TCRdb's copy holds only in-frame clones and misses some; the assay was immunoSEQ multiplex PCR. The table lists 100,000 to 150,000 clones, 8.5% of them singletons. The sequenced sample consisted of PBMCs. Source of these receptors: a man in his forties in good health and CMV-seronegative.

The chain is built from TRBV6-6 and TRBJ2-2; 10 bases match TRBD2. This CDR3 is 14 amino acids long. Germline V gene lookup returns CDR1 MNHNY and CDR2 SVGAGI (reference sequence). The J segment lost 7 bases and the V segment lost 5 bases, leaving 4 bases of the junction unmatched. The CDR3 sequence: CASSTSGEFGELFF. Here the CDR3 DNA reads TGTGCCAGCAGTACTAGCGGGGAGTTCGGGGAGCTGTTTTTT.

There are a few counts of this clone. This chain uses TRBV5-1 with TRBJ2-7; a possible D gene is TRBD2 (7 bases). The germline V gene encodes CDR1 SGHRS and CDR2 YFSETQ. Trimming removed 4 bases from V and 3 bases from J, with 20 bases in between. The CDR3 covers 16 residues. CDR3 region: CASSQLGGGLDYEQYF. For the CDR3, the DNA is TGCGCCAGCAGCCAACTCGGCGGGGGCCTAGACTACGAGCAGTACTTC.

This clone was seen more than once but under ten times. The J gene is TRBJ1-2, the V gene TRBV29-1; tentatively, D is TRBD1 (5 bases). CDR3 size: 11 residues. CDR1 and CDR2 (germline): SQVTM, ANQGSEA. Trimming took off 5 bases at V and 8 bases at J, with 12 bases between the two ends. The CDR3 sequence is CSVWGGPGYTF. The DNA for the CDR3 is TGCAGCGTTTGGGGGGGACCCGGCTACACCTTC.

The V call is TRBV13, the J call TRBJ1-4; 9 nucleotides agree with TRBD1. CDR3 length: 14 residues. V shed 0 bases and J 10 bases; nucleotides not matched to a gene: 3. CDR1 and CDR2 from the germline V gene are PRHDT and FYEKMQ (reference sequence). CDR3 amino acids: CASSLGTGGRKLFF. The CDR3 DNA follows: TGTGCCAGCAGCTTAGGGACAGGGGGGAGAAAACTGTTTTTT.

This clone has more than one count but fewer than ten. The gene calls are TRBV19 and TRBJ2-5; TRBD1 is a possible D gene (6 bases). V shed 6 bases and J shed 5 bases, with 13 bases lying between them. Germline CDR1 is LNHDA and CDR2 is SQIVND (reference sequence). This CDR3 contains 13 residues. The chain's CDR3 is CASSRQARETQYF. As DNA, the CDR3 is TGTGCCAGTAGCCGACAGGCAAGGGAGACCCAGTACTTC. The complete variable domain, with remaining parts taken from reference TRBV19 and TRBJ2-5, reads DGGITQSPKYLFRKEGQNVTLSCEQNLNHDAMYWYRQDPGQGLRLIYYSQIVNDFQKGDIAEGYSVSREKKESFPLTVTSAQKNPTAFYLCASSRQARETQYFGPGTRLLVL.

Only a few counts were recorded for this clone. This sequence joins TRBV6-5 and TRBJ1-2, with TRBD1 matching over 8 bases. CDR3 size: 14 residues. Germline CDR1 and CDR2: MNHEY and SVGAGI. V shed 7 bases, J shed 3 bases, and the junction held 7 bases outside the gene matches. The CDR3 sequence: CASTSGGQDYGYTF. The CDR3 DNA reads TGTGCCAGCACCTCTGGGGGACAGGACTATGGCTACACCTTC.

This clone was detected only a few times. The rearrangement uses TRBV28 and TRBJ2-7; D may be TRBD2 (5 bases). The CDR3 totals 14 residues. The ends were cut back, 2 bases at V and 5 bases at J, with 13 bases in the middle. Germline CDR1 reads MDHEN; CDR2 reads SYDVKM. In DNA, the CDR3 is TGTGCCAGCAGTTTACCTGCACGGGGAAACGAGCAGTACTTC. This codes for CASSLPARGNEQYF. Together with reference TRBV28 and TRBJ2-7, the CDR3 gives the full variable domain: DVKVTQSSRYLVKRTGEKVFLECVQDMDHENMFWYRQDPGLGLRLIYFSYDVKMKEKGDIPEGYSVSREKKERFSLILESASTNQTSMYLCASSLPARGNEQYFGPGTRLTVT.

This clone was found a few times. V usage is TRBV27 and J usage is TRBJ2-7, with 7 bases lining up with TRBD2. Germline CDR1 MNHEY, CDR2 SMNVEV (reference sequence). The CDR3 is 13 residues long. V was pared by 5 bases and J by 4 bases, with 5 bases of the junction left unmatched. This CDR3 reads CASSAVGGYEQYF. The DNA of the CDR3 is TGTGCCAGCAGTGCAGTGGGGGGGTACGAGCAGTACTTC.

The chain has TRBV5-6 and TRBJ2-1; the match to TRBD1 covers 9 bases. Germline trimming cut 0 bases from V and 9 bases from J; bases unmatched to any gene: 7. The CDR3 sequence is 15 residues long. Germline V gene data show CDR1 as SGHDT and CDR2 as YYEEEE. The CDR3 spells CASSLEQGARGEQFF. The CDR3 nucleotides read TGTGCCAGCAGCTTGGAACAGGGGGCGCGTGGTGAGCAGTTCTTC.

This clone was detected only a few times. In nucleotides, the CDR3 is TGTGCCAGCAGCCTACAGGGGCCCACCGGGGAGCTGTTTTTT. It encodes CASSLQGPTGELFF. V gene TRBV13 combines with J gene TRBJ2-2; TRBD1 matches at 7 bases. This CDR3 spans 14 amino acids. The germline gives CDR1 PRHDT, CDR2 FYEKMQ (reference sequence). The trim removed 5 bases at V and 4 bases at J, leaving 4 bases unmatched.

The chain uses TRBV19 and TRBJ1-6; 8 positions match TRBD1. The germline CDR1 and CDR2 sequences are LNHDA and SQIVND (reference sequence). The CDR3 is 14 amino acids. The trim removed 6 bases at V and 6 bases at J, leaving 4 bases unmatched. In DNA form, the CDR3 reads TGTGCCAGTAGCCCTGACAGGGGTAATTCACCCCTCCACTTT. The encoded protein is CASSPDRGNSPLHF. Looking up the rest from reference TRBV19 and TRBJ1-6 gives the full variable domain: DGGITQSPKYLFRKEGQNVTLSCEQNLNHDAMYWYRQDPGQGLRLIYYSQIVNDFQKGDIAEGYSVSREKKESFPLTVTSAQKNPTAFYLCASSPDRGNSPLHFGNGTRLTVT.

This clone was seen only a few times. The chain couples TRBV29-1 to TRBJ2-5, with 10 bases identical to TRBD1. The junction had 11 bases not matched to a gene; V was cut back by 7 bases and J by 6 bases. Germline CDR1 and CDR2: SQVTM and ANQGSEA. The CDR3 covers 14 residues. CDR3 nucleotide sequence: TGCAGCGCAGGGACCGGGACAGGGGACAAGACCCAGTACTTC. Translated, it gives CSAGTGTGDKTQYF.

The V gene is TRBV6-6, the J gene TRBJ2-7; maybe TRBD1 (6 bases). Germline values: CDR1 MNHNY, CDR2 SVGAGI (reference sequence). CDR3 length: 15 residues. The germline V and J ends were trimmed by 0 bases and 0 bases, with 9 bases remaining between them. CDR3 sequence reads: CASSYSGQTSYEQYF. The DNA of the CDR3 is TGTGCCAGCAGTTACTCGGGACAAACCTCCTACGAGCAGTACTTC.

This chain connects TRBV4-3 to TRBJ2-1; 14 nucleotides match TRBD2. The germline gives CDR1 LGHNA, CDR2 YSLEER. V lost 0 bases, J lost 7 bases, and 11 bases stayed unmatched. This CDR3 comprises 19 residues. CDR3 region: CASSQDRTSGGIAGNEQFF. The CDR3 DNA follows: TGCGCCAGCAGCCAAGATCGGACTAGCGGGGGGATTGCTGGGAATGAGCAGTTCTTC.

This clone has more than one count but fewer than ten. V usage is TRBV7-2 and J usage is TRBJ1-1, with 7 bases lining up with TRBD1. CDR1 is SGHTA, CDR2 FQGNSA, per germline. The CDR3 totals 13 residues. Trimming at V came to 2 bases and at J to 9 bases, leaving 6 bases not matched to a gene. CDR3 DNA sequence: TGTGCCAGCAGCTTATTGTCGGACAGGCAAGCTTTCTTT. It is translated as CASSLLSDRQAFF.

The DNA for the CDR3 is TGTGCCAGCAGCTTGATCCGGGGAGAAGAGCAGTACTTC. This gives the protein CASSLIRGEEQYF. V usage is TRBV5-4 and J usage is TRBJ2-5; the D gene is possibly TRBD2 (5 bases). The CDR3 extends over 13 amino acids. Trimming took off 1 base at V and 11 bases at J, with 15 bases between the two ends. CDR1 SGHNT and CDR2 YYREEE come from the germline V gene (reference sequence). The full variable domain, its missing parts supplied by reference TRBV5-4 and TRBJ2-5, is ETGVTQSPTHLIKTRGQQVTLRCSSQSGHNTVSWYQQALGQGPQFIFQYYREEENGRGNFPPRFSGLQFPNYSSELNVNALELDDSALYLCASSLIRGEEQYFGPGTRLLVL.

This clone was counted many times. The chain uses TRBV30 and TRBJ2-1, with 7 positions matching TRBD2. Germline V gene data show CDR1 as GTSNPN and CDR2 as SVGIG (reference sequence). V shed 2 bases, J shed 2 bases, and the junction held 3 bases outside the gene matches. The CDR3 loop spans 14 amino acids. The CDR3 nucleotides read TGTGCCTGGAGTAGGGGACTAACCTACAATGAGCAGTTCTTC. Its translation is CAWSRGLTYNEQFF.

This clone was found a few times. For the CDR3, the DNA is TGTGCCAGCAGCTCCCCGGGACTAGCGGGGTTCACCGGGGAGCTGTTTTTT. Its translation: CASSSPGLAGFTGELFF. The genes are TRBV7-6 and TRBJ2-2; 13 bases align to TRBD2. Germline trimming cut 4 bases from V and 4 bases from J; bases unmatched to any gene: 6. There are 17 residues in the CDR3. Germline V lookup: CDR1 SGHVS, CDR2 FNYEAQ.

The V and J genes are TRBV6-1 and TRBJ2-3, with 13 positions matching TRBD2. The CDR3 extends over 14 amino acids. V was clipped by 6 bases and J by 4 bases; unmatched bases: 1. The germline V gene encodes CDR1 MNHNS and CDR2 SASEGT. CDR3 nucleotide sequence: TGTGCCAGCAGAACTAGCGGGGGGGCAGATACGCAGTATTTT. This translates into CASRTSGGADTQYF.

The V gene is TRBV6-5, the J gene TRBJ1-2; 8 positions agree with TRBD1. This CDR3 spans 14 amino acids. The J segment lost 5 bases and the V segment lost 2 bases, leaving 4 bases of the junction unmatched. The germline V gene encodes CDR1 MNHEY and CDR2 SVGAGI. The CDR3 sequence: CASSYGGQEYGYTF. CDR3 DNA sequence: TGTGCCAGCAGTTACGGGGGACAGGAGTATGGCTACACCTTC.

The V call is TRBV4-1, the J call TRBJ1-3; D is unclear. The germline CDR1 and CDR2 sequences are MGHRA and YSYEKL. The CDR3 spans 18 residues. Deletions cut 1 base from V and 2 bases from J, with 18 bases between. The CDR3 DNA reads TGCGCCAGCAGCCAAGCCCCATTGGGTAGAGGGCCTGGAAACACCATATATTTT. This encodes CASSQAPLGRGPGNTIYF.

The sample holds a few counts of this clone. The chain has TRBV7-8 and TRBJ1-1; 7 bases align to TRBD1. This CDR3 spans 15 amino acids. The germline gives CDR1 SGHVS, CDR2 FQNEAQ. V dropped 5 bases and J dropped 10; count of bases not matched to a gene: 16. CDR3 nucleotides: TGTGCCAGCAGCCAAGACGCGTGGGGGCAGGGGGTAGCTTTCTTT. It specifies CASSQDAWGQGVAFF.

The J gene is TRBJ2-7, the V gene TRBV2; 9 bases align to TRBD1. This CDR3 contains 14 residues. The junction had 9 bases not matched to a gene; V was cut back by 7 bases and J by 5 bases. Germline V lookup: CDR1 SNHLY, CDR2 FYNNEI. CDR3 loop: CASKPGTGLDEQYF. CDR3 DNA sequence: TGTGCCAGCAAACCCGGGACAGGGTTGGACGAGCAGTACTTC.

The V gene is TRBV5-4, the J gene TRBJ1-1; tentative D call: TRBD1 (5 bases). Deletions cut 1 base from V and 11 bases from J, with 18 bases between. From germline, CDR1 is SGHNT and CDR2 YYREEE (reference sequence). The CDR3 extends over 14 amino acids. As DNA, the CDR3 is TGTGCCAGCAGCTTGTTTAAGGGGATGACGAGGGCTTTCTTT. It codes for CASSLFKGMTRAFF.

A few counts support this clone. This sequence joins TRBV6-5 and TRBJ1-6; TRBD1 matches 7 bases. This CDR3 is 14 amino acids long. V was pared by 9 bases and J by 10 bases, with 12 bases of the junction left unmatched. Germline values: CDR1 MNHEY, CDR2 SVGAGI. CDR3 bases: TGTGCCAGTCGGTTGGGGACAGAACAATCACCCCTCCACTTT. It translates to CASRLGTEQSPLHF.

The V gene is TRBV25-1, the J gene TRBJ2-1; no clear D. The V gene's germline CDR1 is MGHDK and CDR2 SYGVNS. Trimming took off 4 bases at V and 6 bases at J, with 16 bases between the two ends. The length of the CDR3 is 15 residues. CDR3 sequence reads: CASSGPGVPVNEQFF. Here the CDR3 DNA reads TGTGCCAGCAGTGGTCCGGGTGTCCCGGTCAATGAGCAGTTCTTC.

This clone showed up just a few times. The chain recombines TRBV27 with TRBJ1-2; TRBD1 matches at 12 bases. V shed 0 bases, J shed 7 bases, and the junction held 3 bases outside the gene matches. Germline V gene data show CDR1 as MNHEY and CDR2 as SMNVEV (reference sequence). The CDR3 has 15 residues. The CDR3 region is CASSLSGQGAGGYTF. CDR3 coding DNA: TGTGCCAGCAGTTTATCGGGACAGGGGGCTGGTGGCTACACCTTC.

This rearrangement joins TRBV9 to TRBJ2-5; 8 nucleotides align to TRBD2. The CDR3 runs 15 residues. Germline values: CDR1 SGDLS, CDR2 YYNGEE. Germline trimming cut 3 bases from V and 1 base from J; bases unmatched to any gene: 5. As DNA, the CDR3 is TGTGCCAGCAGCGGAATAGCGGGGAGCCAAGAGACCCAGTACTTC. Residues: CASSGIAGSQETQYF. Supplemented by reference TRBV9 and TRBJ2-5, the full variable domain reads DSGVTQTPKHLITATGQRVTLRCSPRSGDLSVYWYQQSLDQGLQFLIQYYNGEERAKGNILERFSAQQFPDLHSELNLSSLELGDSALYFCASSGIAGSQETQYFGPGTRLLVL.

The chain carries TRBV13 and TRBJ2-3; 8 bases map to TRBD2. Germline V lookup: CDR1 PRHDT, CDR2 FYEKMQ (reference sequence). Trimming at V came to 0 bases and at J to 0 bases, leaving 2 bases not matched to a gene. The CDR3 sequence is 16 residues long. As DNA, the CDR3 is TGTGCCAGCAGCTTAGGGCGGGGGGCAAGCACAGATACGCAGTATTTT. Translation: CASSLGRGASTDTQYF.